Listed here is a single T cell receptor (beta chain). This sample was taken from a study of blood T cell repertoires in COVID-19. Data came from immunoSEQ multiplex PCR; TCRdb stores just in-frame clones and leaves some out. Of around 80,000 clones listed, 75% to 85% are singletons. Germline V gene sequence: CDR1 KGHSH, CDR2 LQKENI. The ends lost 3 bases at V and 6 bases at J; junction bases unmatched: 5. This CDR3 is built from 15 residues. The chain employs TRBV18 and TRBJ2-2, with 9 bases aligning to TRBD1. This receptor was obtained from a woman in her sixties or seventies with acute or convalescent COVID-19. Specimen: peripheral blood. Here the CDR3 DNA reads TGTGCCAGCTCACCGGGGACAGGGAGCGCCGGGGAGCTGTTTTTT. This sequence encodes CASSPGTGSAGELFF. Full variable domain (missing parts from reference TRBV18 and TRBJ2-2): NAGVMQNPRHLVRRRGQEARLRCSPMKGHSHVYWYRQLPEEGLKFMVYLQKENIIDESGMPKERFSAEFPKEGPSILRIQQVVRGDSAAYFCASSPGTGSAGELFFGEGSRLTVL.